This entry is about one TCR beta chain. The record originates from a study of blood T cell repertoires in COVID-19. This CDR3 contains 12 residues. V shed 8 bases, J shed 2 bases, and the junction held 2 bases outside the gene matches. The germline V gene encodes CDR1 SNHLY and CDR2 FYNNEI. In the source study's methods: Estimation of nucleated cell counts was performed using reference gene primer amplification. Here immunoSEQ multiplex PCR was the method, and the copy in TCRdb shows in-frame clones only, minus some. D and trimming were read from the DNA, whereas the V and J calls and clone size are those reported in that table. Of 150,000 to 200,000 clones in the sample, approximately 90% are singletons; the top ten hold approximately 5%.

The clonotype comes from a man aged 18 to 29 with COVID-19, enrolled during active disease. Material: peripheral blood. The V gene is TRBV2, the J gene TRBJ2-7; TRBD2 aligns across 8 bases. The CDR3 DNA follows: TGTGCCAGCCGGGGGGGCCCCTACGAGCAGTACTTC. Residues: CASRGGPYEQYF. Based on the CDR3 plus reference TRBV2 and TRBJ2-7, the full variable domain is EPEVTQTPSHQVTQMGQEVILRCVPISNHLYFYWYRQILGQKVEFLVSFYNNEISEKSEIFDDQFSVERPDGSNFTLKIRSTKLEDSAMYFCASRGGPYEQYFGPGTRLTVT.